This T cell receptor beta chain appears in the sequencing data of a study of T cell responses to AZD1222 COVID-19 vaccine. On the study more broadly: It was second doses at about 4 or about 12 weeks that were pooled. Findings of the study overall: Repertoires were sampled only after the peak T cell response. Clonal diversity may have been underestimated, and the donors were mostly white British, with more females than males.

Note on this clone: What it recognizes is unknown.

Trimming took off 1 base at V and 9 bases at J, with 10 bases between the two ends. Per the germline V gene, CDR1 is MGHRA and CDR2 is YSYEKL. The CDR3 has 13 residues. TCRdb's copy holds only in-frame clones and misses some; the assay was immunoSEQ multiplex PCR. The table records 100,000 to 150,000 clones, about 89% of them present only once. The specimen comprised peripheral blood, sampled on day 0 of AZD1222 vaccination. V is TRBV4-1 and J is TRBJ1-5; no reliable D call. The TCR comes from an adult in good health. CDR3 sequence (DNA): TGCGCCAGCAGCCAAGGAGCGGCGGGGCCCCAGCATTTT. It is translated as CASSQGAAGPQHF.